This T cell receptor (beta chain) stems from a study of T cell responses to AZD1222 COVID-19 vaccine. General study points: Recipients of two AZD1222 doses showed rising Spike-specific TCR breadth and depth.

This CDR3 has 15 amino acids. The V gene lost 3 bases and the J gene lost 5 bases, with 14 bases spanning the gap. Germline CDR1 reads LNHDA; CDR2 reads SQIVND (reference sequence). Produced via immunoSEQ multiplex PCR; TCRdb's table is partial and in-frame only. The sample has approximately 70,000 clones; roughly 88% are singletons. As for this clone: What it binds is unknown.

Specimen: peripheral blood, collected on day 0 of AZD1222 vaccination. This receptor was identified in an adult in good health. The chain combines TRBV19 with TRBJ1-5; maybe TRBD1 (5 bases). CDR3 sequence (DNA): TGTGCCAGTAGTATGGGGTCAGGGTCTCATCAGCCCCAGCATTTT. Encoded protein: CASSMGSGSHQPQHF.